The TCR beta chain described here comes from a study of T cells in Graves' hyperthyroidism and ophthalmopathy. The CDR3 regions of TCR beta were amplified from RNA transcripts. During a first-round RT-PCR of the TCR CDR3, the HTBI primer set was used. TCRdb re-called the multiplex PCR reads through MiXCR, storing one row per CDR3 protein. This table holds about 640,000 distinct CDR3 sequences, around 21% found once. CDR3 length equals 17 residues. Germline CDR1 SGDLS, CDR2 YYNGEE. The ends lost 4 bases at V and 2 bases at J; junction bases unmatched: 7. The sample consisted of blood. V is TRBV9 and J is TRBJ2-3, with 13 bases aligning to TRBD2. The TCR originated in a man aged 25 to 40 with Graves' ophthalmopathy. The CDR3 sequence: CASSLTGLAGHTDTQYF. The CDR3, as DNA: TGTGCCAGCAGCTTAACGGGACTAGCGGGACACACAGATACGCAGTATTTT.